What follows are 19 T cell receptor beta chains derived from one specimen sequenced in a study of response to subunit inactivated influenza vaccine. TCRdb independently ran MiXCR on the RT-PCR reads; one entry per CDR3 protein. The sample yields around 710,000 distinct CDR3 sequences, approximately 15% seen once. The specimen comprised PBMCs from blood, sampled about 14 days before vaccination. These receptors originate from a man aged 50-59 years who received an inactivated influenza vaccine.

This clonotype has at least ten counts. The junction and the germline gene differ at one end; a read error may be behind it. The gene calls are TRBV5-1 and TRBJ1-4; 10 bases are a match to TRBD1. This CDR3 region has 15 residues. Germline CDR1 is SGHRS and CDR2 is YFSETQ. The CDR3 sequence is CASRGQGTAKEKLFF. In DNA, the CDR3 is TGCGCCAGCAGGGGACAGGGGACCGCTAAAGAAAAACTGTTTTTT.

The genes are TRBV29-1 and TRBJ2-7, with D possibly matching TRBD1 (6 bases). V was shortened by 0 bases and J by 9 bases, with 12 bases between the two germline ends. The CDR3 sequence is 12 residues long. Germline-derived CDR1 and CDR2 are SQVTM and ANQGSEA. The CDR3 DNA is TGCAGCGTTGAAGACGGACAGCCGGGGCAGTACTTC. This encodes CSVEDGQPGQYF.

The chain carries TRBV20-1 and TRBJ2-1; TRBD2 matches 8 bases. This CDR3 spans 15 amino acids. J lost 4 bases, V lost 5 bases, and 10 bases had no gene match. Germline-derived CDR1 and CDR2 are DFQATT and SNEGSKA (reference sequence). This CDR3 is CSAGYSGVVYNEQFF. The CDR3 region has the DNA TGCAGTGCTGGTTATAGCGGGGTAGTTTACAATGAGCAGTTCTTC.

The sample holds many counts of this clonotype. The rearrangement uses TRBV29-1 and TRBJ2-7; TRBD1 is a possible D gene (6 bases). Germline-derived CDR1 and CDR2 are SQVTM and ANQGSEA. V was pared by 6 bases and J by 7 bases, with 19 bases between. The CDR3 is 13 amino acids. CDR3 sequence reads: CSVVGQGRIEQYF. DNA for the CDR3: TGCAGCGTGGTCGGGCAGGGGCGGATAGAGCAGTACTTC.

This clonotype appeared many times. For the CDR3, the DNA is TGTGCCATCTACAGCGATATTAACAATGAGCAGTTCTTC. Amino acids: CAIYSDINNEQFF. The V call is TRBV10-3, the J call TRBJ2-1, with D unresolved. With 8 bases removed from V and 5 bases from J, the gap between germline ends came to 13 bases. CDR3 length equals 13 residues. CDR1 is ENHRY, CDR2 SYGVKD, per germline.

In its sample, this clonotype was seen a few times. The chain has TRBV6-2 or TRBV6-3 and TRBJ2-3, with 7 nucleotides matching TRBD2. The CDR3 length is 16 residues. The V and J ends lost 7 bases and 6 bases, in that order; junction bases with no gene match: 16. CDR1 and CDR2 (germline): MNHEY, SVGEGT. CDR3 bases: TGTGCCAGCACCAAGTCGGGCCTAGCGGTGTGGGATACGCAGTATTTT. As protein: CASTKSGLAVWDTQYF.

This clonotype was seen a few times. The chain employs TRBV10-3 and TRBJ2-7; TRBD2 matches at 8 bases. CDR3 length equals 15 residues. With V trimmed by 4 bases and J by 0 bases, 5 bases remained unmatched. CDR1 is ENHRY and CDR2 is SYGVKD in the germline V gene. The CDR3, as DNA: TGTGCCATCAGTGGGGCCGGGACTAGCTCCTACGAGCAGTACTTC. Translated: CAISGAGTSSYEQYF.

CDR3 in DNA: TGCAGTGCTATCCCGAGAGGCAGGGGGCCCGGCGAGCAGTACTTC. Encoded protein: CSAIPRGRGPGEQYF. The V call is TRBV20-1, the J call TRBJ2-7; 8 bases fit TRBD1. The V segment lost 4 bases and the J segment 6 bases; nucleotides outside the gene matches: 14. The CDR3 has 15 amino acids. Germline-derived CDR1 and CDR2 are DFQATT and SNEGSKA (reference sequence).

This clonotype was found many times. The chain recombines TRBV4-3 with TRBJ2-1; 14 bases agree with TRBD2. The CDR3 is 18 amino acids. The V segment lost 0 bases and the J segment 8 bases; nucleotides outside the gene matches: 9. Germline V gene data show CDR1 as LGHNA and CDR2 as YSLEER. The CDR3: CASSQDMGTSGSVYEQFF. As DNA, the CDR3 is TGCGCCAGCAGCCAAGATATGGGGACTAGCGGGAGTGTCTATGAGCAGTTCTTC.

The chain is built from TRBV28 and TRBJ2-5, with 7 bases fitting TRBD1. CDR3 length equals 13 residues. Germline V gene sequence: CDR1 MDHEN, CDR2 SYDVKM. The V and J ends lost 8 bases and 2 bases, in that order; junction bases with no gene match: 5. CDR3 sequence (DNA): TGTGCCAGCCAGGGACAGCTTCAAGAGACCCAGTACTTC. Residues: CASQGQLQETQYF.

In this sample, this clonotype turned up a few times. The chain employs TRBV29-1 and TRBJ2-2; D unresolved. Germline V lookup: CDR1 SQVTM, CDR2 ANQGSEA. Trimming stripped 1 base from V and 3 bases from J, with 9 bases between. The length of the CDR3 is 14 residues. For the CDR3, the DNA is TGCAGCGTTGAAGGGCACGGTGACACCGGGGAGCTGTTTTTT. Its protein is CSVEGHGDTGELFF.

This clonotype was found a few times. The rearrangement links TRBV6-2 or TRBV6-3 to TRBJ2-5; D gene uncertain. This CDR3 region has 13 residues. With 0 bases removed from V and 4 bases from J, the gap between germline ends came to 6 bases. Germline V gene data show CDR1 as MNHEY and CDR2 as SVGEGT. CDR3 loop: CASSYSIRETQYF. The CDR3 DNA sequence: TGTGCCAGCAGTTACTCGATCCGAGAGACCCAGTACTTC.

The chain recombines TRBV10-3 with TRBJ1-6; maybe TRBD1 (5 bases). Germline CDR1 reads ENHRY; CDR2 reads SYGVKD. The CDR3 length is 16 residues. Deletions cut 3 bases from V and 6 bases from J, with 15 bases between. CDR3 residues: CAISEAWGGGNSPLHF. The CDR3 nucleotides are TGTGCCATCAGTGAAGCTTGGGGGGGGGGTAATTCACCCCTCCACTTT.

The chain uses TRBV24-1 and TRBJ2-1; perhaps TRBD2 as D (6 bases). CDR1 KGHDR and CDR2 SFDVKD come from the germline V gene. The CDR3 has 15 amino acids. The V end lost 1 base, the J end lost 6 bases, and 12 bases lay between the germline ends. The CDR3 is CATSDLGLASNEQFF. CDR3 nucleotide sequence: TGTGCCACCAGTGATTTAGGGCTAGCGAGCAATGAGCAGTTCTTC.

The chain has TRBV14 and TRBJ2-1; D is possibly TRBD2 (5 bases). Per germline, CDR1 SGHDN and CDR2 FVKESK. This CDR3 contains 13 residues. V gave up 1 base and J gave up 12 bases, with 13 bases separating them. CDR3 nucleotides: TGTGCCAGCAGCCAAGCTGGACGTCGGGGGCAGTTCTTC. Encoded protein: CASSQAGRRGQFF.

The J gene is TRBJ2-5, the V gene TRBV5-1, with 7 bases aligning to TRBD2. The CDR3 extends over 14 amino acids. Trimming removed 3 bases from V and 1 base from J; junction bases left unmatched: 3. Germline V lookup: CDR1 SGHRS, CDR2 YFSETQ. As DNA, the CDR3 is TGCGCCAGCAGCTCGGCTAGCGGCCAAGAGACCCAGTACTTC. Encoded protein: CASSSASGQETQYF.

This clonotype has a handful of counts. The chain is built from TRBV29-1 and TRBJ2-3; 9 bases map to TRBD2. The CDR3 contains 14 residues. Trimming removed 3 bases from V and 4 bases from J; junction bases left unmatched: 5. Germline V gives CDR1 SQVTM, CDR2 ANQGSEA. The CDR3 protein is CSVDPQRGADTQYF. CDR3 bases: TGCAGCGTTGACCCCCAGCGGGGGGCAGATACGCAGTATTTT.

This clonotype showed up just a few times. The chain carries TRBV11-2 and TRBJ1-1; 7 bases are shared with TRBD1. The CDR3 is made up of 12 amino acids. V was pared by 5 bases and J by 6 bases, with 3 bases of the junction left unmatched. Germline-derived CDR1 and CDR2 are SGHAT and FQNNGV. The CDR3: CASSIGTAEAFF. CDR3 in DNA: TGTGCCAGCAGCATCGGGACAGCTGAAGCTTTCTTT. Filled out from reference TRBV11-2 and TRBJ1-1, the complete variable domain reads EAGVAQSPRYKIIEKRQSVAFWCNPISGHATLYWYQQILGQGPKLLIQFQNNGVVDDSQLPKDRFSAERLKGVDSTLKIQPAKLEDSAVYLCASSIGTAEAFFGQGTRLTVV.

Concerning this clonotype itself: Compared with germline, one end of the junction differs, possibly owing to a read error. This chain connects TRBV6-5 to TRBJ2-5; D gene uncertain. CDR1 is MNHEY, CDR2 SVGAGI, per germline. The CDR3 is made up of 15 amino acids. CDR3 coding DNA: TGTGCCAGGAGTTACTCTTTTCTTCGATTTGAGACCCAGTACTTC. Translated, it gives CARSYSFLRFETQYF.